This T cell receptor beta chain was retrieved from a study of blood T cells in healthy people across ages. For the study at large: With template switching, about one barcoded beta molecule was captured per two T cells. Study conclusions and caveats: There were more naive CD4+ cells and higher diversity in long-lived donors than in aged donors.

It was with a sample-barcoded 5' primer and a J-beta primer mix that a second PCR of roughly 7 to 12 cycles was run. A template-switch adaptor that had 12 random nucleotides put a tag on each cDNA molecule. Via MiXCR, TCRdb re-called the 5' RACE reads, giving one row per CDR3 protein. The data show around 850,000 distinct CDR3 sequences, approximately 35% seen once. Remarks on this clonotype: Its antigen is undetermined.

Donors were systemically healthy Caucasian individuals from Russia aged about 6 to 90 years. The trim removed 4 bases at V and 10 bases at J, leaving 10 bases unmatched. The CDR3 has 13 amino acids. Germline V gives CDR1 SGHRS, CDR2 YFSETQ. Sample: blood. The sequence came from a man between 18 and 35 years old in good health. The V call is TRBV5-1, the J call TRBJ1-2; 7 nucleotides match TRBD1. This CDR3 reads CASSAQGEGDYTF. CDR3 coding DNA: TGCGCCAGCAGCGCTCAGGGGGAAGGGGACTACACCTTC.